Listed here are 23 T cell receptor beta chains from one sample, sequenced in a study of blood T cell repertoires in COVID-19. Sequencing was performed with immunoSEQ multiplex PCR; in TCRdb, only in-frame clones are kept and a portion is missing. Altogether roughly 33,000 clones are present, around nine tenths being singletons, with the ten largest covering more than 9.5%. The sample taken for sequencing was peripheral blood. These receptors all come from a human donor in a cohort sampled during active COVID-19.

CDR3 amino acids: CASTGRGAFF. Here the CDR3 DNA reads TGTGCCAGCACGGGCCGAGGGGCTTTCTTT. J is TRBJ1-1 and V is TRBV6-5; D remains unclear. Trimming stripped 7 bases from V and 11 bases from J, with 11 bases between. CDR3 length: 10 residues. Per germline, CDR1 MNHEY and CDR2 SVGAGI.

The rearrangement joins TRBV19 to TRBJ2-1; 9 nucleotides agree with TRBD1. V shed 3 bases, J shed 1 base, and the junction held 4 bases outside the gene matches. The length of the CDR3 is 16 residues. From germline, CDR1 is LNHDA and CDR2 SQIVND (reference sequence). The CDR3 DNA follows: TGTGCCAGTAGTATTCCGGACAGGGGTTCCTACAATGAGCAGTTCTTC. This encodes CASSIPDRGSYNEQFF.

The CDR3 spells CASLPGTGSYEQYF. CDR3 bases: TGTGCCAGTTTACCCGGTACAGGGTCCTACGAGCAGTACTTC. The genes are TRBV7-9 and TRBJ2-7; TRBD1 might be the D (6 bases). Trimming removed 9 bases from V and 1 base from J, with 16 bases in between. The V gene's germline CDR1 is SEHNR and CDR2 FQNEAQ (reference sequence). This CDR3 is 14 amino acids long.

The chain is built from TRBV6-5 and TRBJ1-2; TRBD1 aligns across 7 bases. CDR3 size: 13 residues. Germline trimming cut 6 bases from V and 3 bases from J; bases unmatched to any gene: 4. Germline CDR1 and CDR2: MNHEY and SVGAGI. DNA for the CDR3: TGTGCCAGCAGAAGGGACAGCTACTATGGCTACACCTTC. Its translation is CASRRDSYYGYTF.

CDR3 loop: CAWSVGRYQETQYF. DNA of the CDR3: TGTGCCTGGAGTGTCGGCAGGTACCAAGAGACCCAGTACTTC. The chain uses TRBV30 and TRBJ2-5; D is ambiguous. Germline V gene data show CDR1 as GTSNPN and CDR2 as SVGIG (reference sequence). The CDR3 extends over 14 amino acids. Trimming pared 0 bases from V and 0 bases from J, leaving 8 bases between. Using reference TRBV30 and TRBJ2-5 for the parts outside the CDR3, the full variable domain is SQTIHQWPATLVQPVGSPLSLECTVEGTSNPNLYWYRQAAGRGLQLLFYSVGIGQISSEVPQNLSASRPQDRQFILSSKKLLLSDSGFYLCAWSVGRYQETQYFGPGTRLLVL.

This clone was counted a single time. The chain combines TRBV6-1 with TRBJ2-3; D perhaps matches TRBD2 (5 bases). Germline loops: CDR1 MNHNS, CDR2 SASEGT. Trimming took off 2 bases at V and 4 bases at J, with 7 bases between the two ends. The CDR3 spans 13 residues. CDR3 protein: CASSETGSDTQYF. In DNA form, the CDR3 reads TGTGCCAGCAGTGAAACGGGATCAGATACGCAGTATTTT.

V and J are TRBV30 and TRBJ2-5, with a weak D call TRBD2 (5 bases). CDR3 length: 12 residues. Trimming pared 8 bases from V and 7 bases from J, leaving 17 bases between. Germline V gives CDR1 GTSNPN, CDR2 SVGIG (reference sequence). The chain's CDR3 is CAAGTGGPTQYF. The CDR3 region has the DNA TGTGCCGCGGGTACGGGCGGGCCGACCCAGTACTTC.

This chain uses TRBV2 with TRBJ1-1, with 7 positions matching TRBD1. The CDR3 totals 14 residues. CDR1 and CDR2 from the germline V gene are SNHLY and FYNNEI. V trimming: 3 bases; J trimming: 1 base; junction bases outside the gene matches: 2. CDR3 sequence: CASSETGQNTEAFF. The CDR3 nucleotides are TGTGCCAGCAGTGAGACAGGGCAGAACACTGAAGCTTTCTTT.

The rearrangement uses TRBV2 and TRBJ2-3; the match to TRBD2 covers 10 bases. Per germline, CDR1 SNHLY and CDR2 FYNNEI. V lost 2 bases to trimming and J lost 2 bases; unmatched junction nucleotides: 10. The CDR3 runs 18 residues. The CDR3: CASSESPGLARATDTQYF. DNA for the CDR3: TGTGCCAGCAGTGAATCCCCGGGACTAGCGCGAGCCACAGATACGCAGTATTTT.

The chain joins TRBV3-1 (or the pseudogene TRBV3-2) to TRBJ1-4; 8 nucleotides line up with TRBD1. This CDR3 is built from 14 residues. V trimming: 5 bases; J trimming: 6 bases; junction bases outside the gene matches: 5. Germline V gene lookup returns CDR1 LGHDT and CDR2 YNNKEL (reference sequence). CDR3 amino acids: CASSDAGGDEKLFF. The CDR3 region has the DNA TGTGCCAGCAGCGACGCAGGGGGCGATGAAAAACTGTTTTTT.

The CDR3 DNA reads TGTGCCAGCACCAAGCCACCGGGACAGGGGGCGGGGGAAAAACTGTTTTTT. It is translated as CASTKPPGQGAGEKLFF. The genes are TRBV21-1 and TRBJ1-4; the tabulated D call, TRBD1, remains unverified against the DNA. TRBV21-1 is a pseudogene segment. The CDR3 is made up of 17 amino acids.

This clone has more than one count but fewer than ten. The chain's CDR3 is CASSLNRAGNTIYF. The CDR3 DNA follows: TGCGCCAGCAGCTTAAACAGGGCTGGAAACACCATATATTTT. J is TRBJ1-3 and V is TRBV5-1, with D perhaps matching TRBD1 (6 bases). The CDR3 is 14 amino acids. V dropped 2 bases and J dropped 2 bases, with 8 bases sitting between them. The germline V gene has CDR1 SGHRS and CDR2 YFSETQ.

The CDR3 spells CASSIGTYNEQFF. The CDR3 region has the DNA TGTGCCAGTAGTATCGGGACCTACAATGAGCAGTTCTTC. The gene calls are TRBV19 and TRBJ2-1; D is possibly TRBD2 (5 bases). The germline V gene has CDR1 LNHDA and CDR2 SQIVND (reference sequence). V lost 3 bases and J 2 bases, leaving 5 bases between the germline ends. The CDR3 spans 13 residues. Supplemented by reference TRBV19 and TRBJ2-1, the full variable domain reads DGGITQSPKYLFRKEGQNVTLSCEQNLNHDAMYWYRQDPGQGLRLIYYSQIVNDFQKGDIAEGYSVSREKKESFPLTVTSAQKNPTAFYLCASSIGTYNEQFFGPGTRLTVL.

The V gene is TRBV5-4, the J gene TRBJ1-1; 9 positions match TRBD1. This CDR3 has 16 residues. Germline CDR1 is SGHNT and CDR2 is YYREEE (reference sequence). Unmatched junction bases numbered 7, after V lost 4 bases and J lost 0 bases. The chain's CDR3 is CASSVDRGNLNTEAFF. The CDR3 DNA follows: TGTGCCAGCAGCGTCGACAGGGGGAACTTGAACACTGAAGCTTTCTTT.

The J gene is TRBJ2-1, the V gene TRBV5-1, with 7 bases that match TRBD2. Germline V gene lookup returns CDR1 SGHRS and CDR2 YFSETQ. The CDR3 spans 13 residues. V lost 3 bases to trimming and J lost 4 bases; unmatched junction nucleotides: 1. The CDR3 sequence is CASSSGGYNEQFF. DNA of the CDR3: TGCGCCAGCAGCTCCGGGGGGTACAATGAGCAGTTCTTC. The full variable domain, completed using reference TRBV5-1 and TRBJ2-1, is KAGVTQTPRYLIKTRGQQVTLSCSPISGHRSVSWYQQTPGQGLQFLFEYFSETQRNKGNFPGRFSGRQFSNSRSEMNVSTLELGDSALYLCASSSGGYNEQFFGPGTRLTVL.

The V call is TRBV15, the J call TRBJ2-7, with 10 bases that match TRBD1. Germline CDR1 is LNHNV and CDR2 is YYDKDF (reference sequence). The CDR3 is 16 amino acids. With 4 bases clipped from V and 3 bases from J, the junction kept 9 bases outside the gene matches. The CDR3: CATSKGGGQGLYEQYF. CDR3 bases: TGTGCCACCAGCAAGGGGGGGGGACAGGGGCTCTACGAGCAGTACTTC.

This clone turned up a few times. This chain joins TRBV4-1 and TRBJ1-5, with D unclear. Germline V lookup: CDR1 MGHRA, CDR2 YSYEKL. Trimming left V 0 bases short and J 4 bases short, with 10 bases between. The CDR3 runs to 15 residues. CDR3 nucleotide sequence: TGCGCCAGCAGCCAAGAACCGGAGGCTAATCAGCCCCAGCATTTT. It is translated as CASSQEPEANQPQHF.

This clone was seen once. The chain recombines TRBV7-2 with TRBJ1-1; 10 bases match TRBD1. Germline V CDR1 and CDR2: SGHTA, FQGNSA. V trimming: 5 bases; J trimming: 7 bases; junction bases outside the gene matches: 10. This CDR3 spans 15 amino acids. CDR3 protein: CASSPNGDRGDEAFF. In DNA form, the CDR3 reads TGTGCCAGCAGCCCAAATGGGGACAGGGGCGATGAAGCTTTCTTT.

This chain links TRBV7-3 with TRBJ1-1; tentative D call: TRBD1 (6 bases). The V gene's germline CDR1 is SGHTA and CDR2 FQGTGA. The germline V and J ends were trimmed by 1 base and 2 bases, with 11 bases remaining between them. The CDR3 is 15 residues long. This CDR3 is CASSLRGGGNTEAFF. CDR3 coding DNA: TGTGCCAGCAGCTTAAGGGGGGGCGGTAACACTGAAGCTTTCTTT.

This clone was seen just once. The chain combines TRBV7-6 with TRBJ1-4, with D possibly matching TRBD1 (5 bases). Germline values: CDR1 SGHVS, CDR2 FNYEAQ. The CDR3 runs 14 residues. Between the trimmed V and J ends, which lost 0 bases and 7 bases, there was a span of 9 bases. The CDR3 DNA is TGTGCCAGCAGCTTAGCGGGCGGGACTGAAAAACTGTTTTTT. Its protein is CASSLAGGTEKLFF.

With respect to this clone: A read error may produce the germline difference seen at one junction end. The chain links TRBV28 to TRBJ2-7, with 7 bases fitting TRBD1. This CDR3 contains 11 residues. In germline, CDR1 is MDHEN, CDR2 SYDVKM. The CDR3 is CASSYTGARFF. The CDR3 DNA is TGTGCCAGCAGTTATACAGGGGCGCGCTTCTTC.

CDR3 loop: CASSRSGTLGEQYF. As DNA, the CDR3 is TGTGCCAGCAGTCGTAGCGGGACCCTCGGCGAGCAGTACTTC. The J gene is TRBJ2-7, the V gene TRBV5-8; TRBD2 agrees at 8 bases. The CDR3 sequence is 14 residues long. Germline V CDR1 and CDR2: SGHTS, YDEGEE. The V and J ends lost 5 bases and 6 bases, in that order; junction bases with no gene match: 10.

The chain couples TRBV30 to TRBJ1-1; no firm D call. This CDR3 is 12 amino acids long. Germline CDR1 and CDR2: GTSNPN and SVGIG (reference sequence). The germline V and J ends were trimmed by 6 bases and 1 base, with 9 bases remaining between them. The CDR3 reads CACRAWNTEAFF. The CDR3 DNA follows: TGTGCCTGTCGCGCCTGGAACACTGAAGCTTTCTTT.